A selection of T cell receptor beta chains follows, all from one sample in a study of cytomegalovirus exposure and HLA in healthy donors. TCRdb's copy holds only in-frame clones and misses some; the assay was immunoSEQ multiplex PCR. In the table there are some 140,000 clones, around four fifths of which are singletons. The sequencing input was PBMCs. Every receptor here comes from a man aged 25 to 40 in good health. The CDR3 runs from the conserved cysteine through the conserved F or W. The order of the fields is D gene, clone size, V gene, J gene, CDR3 protein, CDR3 DNA. A D gene is named only where the DNA matches it firmly. Clone size is not always given. Where it is, it says once, few, many or a class for expanded clones.

TRBD1	-	TRBV5-1	TRBJ2-1	CASSLTQGANGERFF	TGCGCCAGCAGCTTGACACAGGGGGCGAATGGTGAGCGGTTCTTC
-	once	TRBV30	TRBJ1-1	CAWSPKGKITEAFF	TGTGCCTGGAGTCCAAAGGGGAAAATCACTGAAGCTTTCTTT
TRBD2	-	TRBV5-1	TRBJ2-1	CASSLEPGGGVYNEQFF	TGCGCCAGCAGCTTGGAGCCGGGAGGGGGTGTCTACAATGAGCAGTTCTTC
TRBD1	few	TRBV19	TRBJ2-5	CASSFTGGQETQYF	TGTGCCAGTTCTTTTACAGGGGGCCAAGAGACCCAGTACTTC
-	-	TRBV4-1	TRBJ2-2	CASSQGGPLTGELFF	TGCGCCAGCAGCCAGGGGGGGCCCCTCACCGGGGAGCTGTTTTTT
-	-	TRBV6-6	TRBJ2-7	CASSRPGAGRGYEQYF	TGTGCCAGCAGCCGACCTGGAGCCGGTCGTGGCTACGAGCAGTACTTC
TRBD2	few	TRBV27	TRBJ2-7	CASSLSVWLAGATEQYF	TGTGCCAGCAGTTTATCGGTTTGGCTAGCGGGAGCTACAGAGCAGTACTTC
-	-	TRBV4-1	TRBJ2-3	CASSQVSTDTQYF	TGCGCCAGCAGCCAAGTAAGCACAGATACGCAGTATTTT
-	-	TRBV6-6	TRBJ2-7	CASSYANPAGFGEQYF	TGTGCCAGCAGTTACGCGAATCCGGCGGGATTCGGCGAGCAGTACTTC
TRBD2	-	TRBV7-8	TRBJ2-1	CASSQGLAGGLSEQFF	TGTGCCAGCAGCCAAGGACTAGCGGGAGGCTTAAGTGAGCAGTTCTTC
-	-	TRBV21-1	TRBJ2-5	CASWSGREETQYF	TGTGCCAGTTGGAGCGGGAGGGAAGAGACCCAGTACTTC